What follows are 20 T cell receptor beta chains derived from one specimen sequenced in a study of Graves' ophthalmopathy and Graves' hyperthyroidism. Scientists amplified the TCR beta CDR3 regions from RNA transcripts. The first round was an RT-PCR with HTBI primers, and the second round was a multiplex PCR. Each CDR3 protein is one row after TCRdb ran MiXCR on the multiplex PCR reads. The sample gives about 740,000 distinct CDR3 sequences, 40% of which show up once; approximately 46% is in the top ten. The sample was peripheral blood. The source is an adult man with Graves' ophthalmopathy.

The CDR3 spells CASSAAAGGTEAFF. The CDR3 nucleotides read TGCGCCAGCAGCGCTGCGGCCGGGGGCACTGAAGCTTTCTTT. V and J are TRBV10-1 and TRBJ1-1; D possibly corresponds to TRBD1 (5 bases). The CDR3 extends over 14 amino acids. Trimming cost V 6 bases and J 4 bases, with 15 bases left between them. CDR1 is WNHNN and CDR2 is SYGVQD in the germline V gene (reference sequence).

As to this clonotype: The junction does not match germline at one end; this may be a read error. The chain links TRBV10-2 to TRBJ1-2; no firm D call. Per germline, CDR1 WSHSY and CDR2 SAAADI. The CDR3 is 14 amino acids. The DNA for the CDR3 is TGTGCCAGCAGTGAAGGAAACACCAACTATGGCTACACCTTC. Translated: CASSEGNTNYGYTF.

In this sample, this clonotype turned up a few times. One end of the junction varies from germline; a read error may be responsible. The J gene is TRBJ2-7, the V gene TRBV10-3; D is possibly TRBD1 or TRBD2 (5 bases each). This CDR3 is 13 amino acids long. Looked up from germline, CDR1 is ENHRY and CDR2 is SYGVKD. In DNA form, the CDR3 reads TGTGCCAGCAGTGAGGGGCAAACCTACGAGCAGTACTTC. Translated: CASSEGQTYEQYF.

The chain is built from TRBV10-2 and TRBJ2-7, with no clear D. V lost 8 bases, J lost 2 bases, and 13 bases lay in between. This CDR3 is 13 amino acids long. Germline V gene lookup returns CDR1 WSHSY and CDR2 SAAADI. CDR3 coding DNA: TGCGCCAGCGGTTCTCGGACCACCTACGAGCAGTACTTC. This translates into CASGSRTTYEQYF.

The chain combines TRBV5-5 with TRBJ1-2; D might be TRBD1 (6 bases). The CDR3 extends over 14 amino acids. The V gene lost 4 bases and the J gene lost 9 bases, with 19 bases spanning the gap. The germline CDR1 and CDR2 sequences are SGHKS and YYEKEE (reference sequence). This CDR3 is CASSPYHRDKSYTF. CDR3 sequence (DNA): TGTGCCAGCAGCCCGTACCACCGGGACAAGAGCTACACCTTC.

As DNA, the CDR3 is TGTGCCATCAGTGAGACCTTAGCGGGAACCTCCTACGAGCAGTACTTC. It codes for CAISETLAGTSYEQYF. The chain has TRBV10-3 and TRBJ2-7, with 8 bases fitting TRBD2. The length of the CDR3 is 16 residues. Germline lookup yields CDR1 ENHRY and CDR2 SYGVKD. The V gene end was trimmed by 2 bases and the J gene end by 0 bases; junction bases not matched to a gene: 6.

At least ten counts were recorded for this clonotype. The chain carries TRBV7-2 and TRBJ2-2, with D perhaps matching TRBD1 (6 bases). The V gene's germline CDR1 is SGHTA and CDR2 FQGNSA. Trimming shortened V by 3 bases and J by 6 bases, and 14 bases separated the two germline ends. The CDR3 length is 15 residues. The CDR3 sequence is CASSFGTPSAGELFF. Here the CDR3 DNA reads TGTGCCAGCAGCTTTGGGACACCGTCGGCCGGGGAGCTGTTTTTT.

This clonotype has a handful of counts. The rearrangement uses TRBV4-1 and TRBJ1-1; a weak D match, TRBD1 (5 bases). This CDR3 spans 15 amino acids. V lost 1 base, J lost 1 base, and 10 bases lay in between. Germline V gene data show CDR1 as MGHRA and CDR2 as YSYEKL. CDR3 amino acids: CASSQGETENTEAFF. CDR3 bases: TGCGCCAGCAGCCAAGGCGAGACAGAGAACACTGAAGCTTTCTTT.

The gene calls are TRBV29-1 and TRBJ1-6; D may be TRBD1 (5 bases). The length of the CDR3 is 14 residues. The V end was cut by 8 bases, the J end by 5 bases, with 16 bases between. CDR1 and CDR2 from the germline V gene are SQVTM and ANQGSEA. CDR3 protein: CSTGGRGNNSPLHF. The CDR3 nucleotides read TGCAGCACTGGGGGACGGGGGAATAATTCACCCCTCCACTTT.

The table lists this clonotype with many counts. V gene TRBV5-6 combines with J gene TRBJ2-5, with 7 bases lining up with TRBD2. Germline V gene lookup returns CDR1 SGHDT and CDR2 YYEEEE. CDR3 size: 15 residues. Unmatched junction bases numbered 13, after V lost 6 bases and J lost 5 bases. CDR3 region: CASTDRTMGGETQYF. The CDR3 DNA follows: TGTGCCAGCACTGACCGAACAATGGGGGGGGAGACCCAGTACTTC.

The chain combines TRBV19 with TRBJ2-7; 7 positions agree with TRBD2. V lost 5 bases and J lost 1; bases outside the gene matches: 14. The length of the CDR3 is 17 residues. Per the germline V gene, CDR1 is LNHDA and CDR2 is SQIVND (reference sequence). The CDR3 sequence is CASSPRDARRGSYEQYF. DNA for the CDR3: TGTGCCAGTAGTCCGCGTGATGCTAGGCGGGGGTCCTACGAGCAGTACTTC. Full variable domain (missing parts from reference TRBV19 and TRBJ2-7): DGGITQSPKYLFRKEGQNVTLSCEQNLNHDAMYWYRQDPGQGLRLIYYSQIVNDFQKGDIAEGYSVSREKKESFPLTVTSAQKNPTAFYLCASSPRDARRGSYEQYFGPGTRLTVT.

This clonotype has a count of ten or more. V and J are TRBV6-4 and TRBJ1-5, with a possible D match to TRBD1 (5 bases). CDR1 is MRHNA, CDR2 SNTAGT, per germline. The V end lost 4 bases, the J end lost 5 bases, and 15 bases lay between the germline ends. This CDR3 region has 15 residues. The DNA of the CDR3 is TGTGCCAGCAGTGGCGACAGTAGGGGTTATCAGCCCCAGCATTTT. It encodes CASSGDSRGYQPQHF.

The chain employs TRBV20-1 and TRBJ1-5, with 7 bases fitting TRBD1. Germline-derived CDR1 and CDR2 are DFQATT and SNEGSKA (reference sequence). Germline trimming cut 3 bases from V and 0 bases from J; bases unmatched to any gene: 14. The CDR3 is made up of 18 amino acids. CDR3 residues: CSASKSTGERFSNQPQHF. The CDR3 bases are TGCAGTGCTAGTAAATCAACAGGGGAGAGGTTTAGCAATCAGCCCCAGCATTTT.

This clonotype showed up just once. One end of the junction fails to match germline, which may point to a read error. This chain joins TRBV2 and TRBJ2-7, with D tentatively TRBD1 (5 bases). Germline CDR1 SNHLY, CDR2 FYNNEI. The CDR3 length is 13 residues. The CDR3 DNA sequence: TGTGCCAGCAGCTTGACAGCCTCCTACGAGCAGCACTTC. It specifies CASSLTASYEQHF.

This clonotype was seen a handful of times. This chain joins TRBV7-8 and TRBJ2-7; 10 nucleotides line up with TRBD1. This CDR3 comprises 15 residues. V gave up 5 bases and J gave up 4 bases; unmatched junction bases: 8. Per the germline V gene, CDR1 is SGHVS and CDR2 is FQNEAQ. CDR3 amino acids: CASSRRDRGSYEQYF. The CDR3 DNA is TGTGCCAGCAGCCGCCGGGACAGGGGTTCGTACGAGCAGTACTTC.

This clonotype was counted only a few times. The chain employs TRBV20-1 and TRBJ2-7; D unresolved. Germline V gene sequence: CDR1 DFQATT, CDR2 SNEGSKA (reference sequence). The CDR3 spans 13 residues. The germline V and J ends were trimmed by 3 bases and 2 bases, with 11 bases remaining between them. CDR3 in amino acids: CSARLPATYEQYF. CDR3 nucleotides: TGCAGTGCTAGGCTCCCAGCCACCTACGAGCAGTACTTC.

There are a few counts of this clonotype. V is TRBV6-1 and J is TRBJ1-1; no firm D call. V lost 4 bases and J 7 bases, leaving 10 bases between the germline ends. CDR1 MNHNS and CDR2 SASEGT come from the germline V gene. The CDR3 consists of 12 residues. DNA for the CDR3: TGTGCCAGCAGTGCGGCTCGGGTTGAAGCTTTCTTT. Its protein product is CASSAARVEAFF.

In its sample, this clonotype was seen many times. This rearrangement joins TRBV19 to TRBJ1-2; TRBD1 matches 7 bases. Germline V CDR1 and CDR2: LNHDA, SQIVND (reference sequence). The V gene end was trimmed by 5 bases and the J gene end by 0 bases; junction bases not matched to a gene: 6. The CDR3 spans 15 residues. This chain's CDR3 is CASSPGQSANYGYTF. In nucleotides, the CDR3 is TGTGCCAGTAGTCCGGGACAGTCAGCTAACTATGGCTACACCTTC.

The rearrangement uses TRBV2 and TRBJ2-7; 12 bases are shared with TRBD1. The CDR3 length is 14 residues. The V gene end was trimmed by 7 bases and the J gene end by 7 bases; junction bases not matched to a gene: 8. CDR1 and CDR2 from the germline V gene are SNHLY and FYNNEI. CDR3 nucleotides: TGTGCCAGCACCGGGACAGGGGGCACCGGGGAGCAGTACTTC. Translation gives CASTGTGGTGEQYF. Full variable domain (remainder filled in from reference TRBV2 and TRBJ2-7): EPEVTQTPSHQVTQMGQEVILRCVPISNHLYFYWYRQILGQKVEFLVSFYNNEISEKSEIFDDQFSVERPDGSNFTLKIRSTKLEDSAMYFCASTGTGGTGEQYFGPGTRLTVT.

There are a few counts of this clonotype. J is TRBJ2-5 and V is TRBV20-1; 9 nucleotides match TRBD2. The germline V gene encodes CDR1 DFQATT and CDR2 SNEGSKA (reference sequence). CDR3 length: 13 residues. Losses at the gene ends were 8 bases for V and 5 bases for J; bases not matched to a gene: 9. The CDR3 region has the DNA TGCAGTACATATAGCGGGAGATGGGAGACCCAGTACTTC. It is translated as CSTYSGRWETQYF.